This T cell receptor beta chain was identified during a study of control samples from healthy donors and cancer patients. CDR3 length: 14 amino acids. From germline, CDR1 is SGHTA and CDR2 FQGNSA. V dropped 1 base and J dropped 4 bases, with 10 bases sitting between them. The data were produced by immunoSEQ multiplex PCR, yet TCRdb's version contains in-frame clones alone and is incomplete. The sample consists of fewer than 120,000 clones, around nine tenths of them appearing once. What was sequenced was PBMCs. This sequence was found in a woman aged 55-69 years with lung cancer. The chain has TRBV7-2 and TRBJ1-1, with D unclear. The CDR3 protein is CASSLGGELTEAFF. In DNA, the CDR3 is TGTGCCAGCAGCTTAGGGGGTGAACTCACTGAAGCTTTCTTT.